This T cell receptor (beta chain) was obtained from a study of cytomegalovirus exposure and HLA in healthy donors. Looking at the study overall: Genetic ancestry analysis placed over 75% of the approximately 400 donors that were genotyped in the Caucasian-associated cluster.

Study results and caveats: Later on, an analysis tied 15,000 to 20,000 TCR beta sequences to HLA alleles at 0.05 false discovery rate.

Per germline, CDR1 SGHAT and CDR2 FQNNGV. Trimming took off 1 base at V and 3 bases at J, with 9 bases between the two ends. The CDR3 is made up of 14 amino acids. Of note for this clone: Its specificity is not known.

PCR amplification relied on 60 Vbeta primers (plus 13 Jbeta primers). Sequencing used immunoSEQ multiplex PCR; TCRdb keeps in-frame clones, though not all of them. Among about 190,000 clones, about 81% were seen once, and the ten largest hold 4.5% to 5.5%. V gene TRBV11-2 combines with J gene TRBJ1-2; D perhaps matches TRBD1 (6 bases). The sequence was collected from a young man in good health and CMV-seropositive. The sequenced sample consisted of PBMCs. The CDR3 is CASSLGAGDYGYTF. In DNA form, the CDR3 reads TGTGCCAGCAGCTTAGGGGCAGGGGACTATGGCTACACCTTC.